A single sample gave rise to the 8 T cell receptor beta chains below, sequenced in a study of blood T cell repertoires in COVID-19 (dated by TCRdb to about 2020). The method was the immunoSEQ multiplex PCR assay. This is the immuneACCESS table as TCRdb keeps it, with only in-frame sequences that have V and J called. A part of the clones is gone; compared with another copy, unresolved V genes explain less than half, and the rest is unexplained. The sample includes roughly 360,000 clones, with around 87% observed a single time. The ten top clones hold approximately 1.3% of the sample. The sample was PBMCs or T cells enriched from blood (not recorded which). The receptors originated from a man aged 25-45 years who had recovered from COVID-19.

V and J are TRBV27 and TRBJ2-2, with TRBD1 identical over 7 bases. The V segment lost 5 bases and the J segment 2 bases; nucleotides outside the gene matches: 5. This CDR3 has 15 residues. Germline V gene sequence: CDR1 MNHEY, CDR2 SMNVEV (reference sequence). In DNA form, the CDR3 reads TGTGCCAGCAGTGCATGGACAGGAAACACCGGGGAGCTGTTTTTT. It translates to CASSAWTGNTGELFF.

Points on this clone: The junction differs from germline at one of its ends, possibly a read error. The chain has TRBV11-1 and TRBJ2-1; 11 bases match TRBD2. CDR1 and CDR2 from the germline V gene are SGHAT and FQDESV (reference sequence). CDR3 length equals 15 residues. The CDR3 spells CASSSNSGGAPRPLF. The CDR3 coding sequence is TGTGCCAGCAGCTCAAATAGCGGGGGGGCCCCCAGGCCCCTCTTC.

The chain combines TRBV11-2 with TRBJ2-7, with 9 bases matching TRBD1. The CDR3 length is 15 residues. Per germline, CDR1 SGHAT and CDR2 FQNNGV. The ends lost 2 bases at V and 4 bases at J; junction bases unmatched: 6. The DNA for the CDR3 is TGTGCCAGCAGCTTAATCACAGGGGGCAATTACGAGCAGTACTTC. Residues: CASSLITGGNYEQYF.

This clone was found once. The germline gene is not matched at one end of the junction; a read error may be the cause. In nucleotides, the CDR3 is TGCAGCGTAGAAGGCAGGGGGGCCAACACAGATACGCAGTATTTT. Translation: CSVEGRGANTDTQYF. The V and J genes are TRBV29-1 and TRBJ2-3; possible D gene TRBD1, 7 bases. This CDR3 has 15 residues. Per the germline V gene, CDR1 is SQVTM and CDR2 is ANQGSEA.

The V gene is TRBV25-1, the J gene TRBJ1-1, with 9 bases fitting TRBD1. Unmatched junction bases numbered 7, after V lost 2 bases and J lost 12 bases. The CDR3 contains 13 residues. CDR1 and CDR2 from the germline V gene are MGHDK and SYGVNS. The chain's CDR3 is CASSEIQGAQTFF. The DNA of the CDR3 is TGTGCCAGCAGTGAAATACAGGGGGCGCAGACTTTCTTT.

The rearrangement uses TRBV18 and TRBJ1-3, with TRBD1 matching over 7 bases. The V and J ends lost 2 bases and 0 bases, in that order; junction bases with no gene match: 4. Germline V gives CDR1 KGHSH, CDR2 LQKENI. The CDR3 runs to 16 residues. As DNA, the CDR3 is TGTGCCAGCTCACCAGTTCAGGGGGTCTCTGGAAACACCATATATTTT. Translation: CASSPVQGVSGNTIYF.

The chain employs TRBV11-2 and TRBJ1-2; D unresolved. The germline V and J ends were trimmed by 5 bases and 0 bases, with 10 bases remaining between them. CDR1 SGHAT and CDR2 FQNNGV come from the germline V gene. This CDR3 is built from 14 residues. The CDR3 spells CASSLVLANYGYTF. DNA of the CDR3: TGTGCCAGCAGCCTAGTATTAGCTAACTATGGCTACACCTTC.

This chain's CDR3 is CASSPAPRQGGSPLHF. CDR3 sequence (DNA): TGTGCCAGCTCACCAGCCCCGAGACAGGGTGGATCACCCCTCCACTTT. V usage is TRBV18 and J usage is TRBJ1-6; 7 bases fit TRBD1. Germline loops: CDR1 KGHSH, CDR2 LQKENI. The CDR3 loop spans 16 amino acids. V was clipped by 2 bases and J by 10 bases; unmatched bases: 11.